One and the same sample provided the 22 T cell receptor beta chains below, sequenced in a study of CD8+ T cells in alopecia areata. Extraction of RNA preceded its reverse transcription into cDNA, which served as the sequencing template. Clones were read by immunoSEQ multiplex PCR, and TCRdb kept only the in-frame ones, dropping some. Of roughly 200,000 clones detected, approximately 47% appear once; the ten largest clones hold around 3%. Treatment indicated: oral pan-JAK inhibitor, 5-10 mg twice daily. The sequencing here drew on CD4+ T cells sorted from blood, taken around week 36, from a patient treated with tofacitinib. The source of these receptors is a human donor with alopecia areata.

A single count supports this clone. This chain joins TRBV6-5 and TRBJ1-5; D remains unclear. The CDR3 spans 13 residues. Per germline, CDR1 MNHEY and CDR2 SVGAGI. V dropped 2 bases and J dropped 3 bases, with 5 bases sitting between them. The CDR3, as DNA: TGTGCCAGCAGTTACCAGTTCAATCAGCCCCAGCATTTT. Amino acid sequence: CASSYQFNQPQHF.

Only a few counts were recorded for this clone. The gene calls are TRBV4-1 and TRBJ2-5, with 10 positions matching TRBD1. The CDR3 is 16 residues long. Looked up from germline, CDR1 is MGHRA and CDR2 is YSYEKL. J lost 3 bases, V lost 4 bases, and 8 bases had no gene match. As DNA, the CDR3 is TGCGCCAGCAGCCTGGGGCTAGGACAGGGGGAAGAGACCCAGTACTTC. Translation: CASSLGLGQGEETQYF.

The genes are TRBV9 and TRBJ1-1; D perhaps matches TRBD1 (5 bases). The V gene lost 4 bases and the J gene lost 11 bases, with 21 bases spanning the gap. CDR1 SGDLS and CDR2 YYNGEE come from the germline V gene. This CDR3 comprises 14 residues. DNA for the CDR3: TGTGCCAGCAGCACCCAACCCCAGGACAACGGGGCTTTCTTT. Protein product: CASSTQPQDNGAFF.

Here the CDR3 DNA reads TGTGCCAGCAGCTTATTCGGTGGAGCAGGGGGCTCCTACAATGAGCAGTTCTTC. Protein sequence: CASSLFGGAGGSYNEQFF. The rearrangement links TRBV11-1 to TRBJ2-1, with TRBD1 matching over 7 bases. The germline gives CDR1 SGHAT, CDR2 FQDESV (reference sequence). The V gene end was trimmed by 2 bases and the J gene end by 0 bases; junction bases not matched to a gene: 10. The CDR3 covers 18 residues.

V is TRBV9 and J is TRBJ2-1; D call uncertain. In germline, CDR1 is SGDLS, CDR2 YYNGEE. The V and J ends lost 5 bases and 4 bases respectively, with 16 bases between them. The CDR3 covers 15 residues. CDR3 residues: CASSAVLGDYNEQFF. For the CDR3, the DNA is TGTGCCAGCAGTGCTGTACTCGGCGATTACAATGAGCAGTTCTTC.

The gene calls are TRBV29-1 and TRBJ2-5, with 7 bases matching TRBD1. The CDR3 extends over 13 amino acids. Germline trimming cut 6 bases from V and 6 bases from J; bases unmatched to any gene: 10. Looked up from germline, CDR1 is SQVTM and CDR2 is ANQGSEA. In DNA form, the CDR3 reads TGCAGCGTCAAGACAGGGACGACTCAGACCCAGTACTTC. It yields the protein CSVKTGTTQTQYF. Complete variable domain (other parts from reference TRBV29-1 and TRBJ2-5): SAVISQKPSRDICQRGTSLTIQCQVDSQVTMMFWYRQQPGQSLTLIATANQGSEATYESGFVIDKFPISRPNLTFSTLTVSNMSPEDSSIYLCSVKTGTTQTQYFGPGTRLLVL.

About this clone itself: Other nucleotide sequences from this sample produce the same CDR3. CDR3 sequence (DNA): TGTGCCAGCAGCTTACAGGGCCCCTATGGCTACACCTTC. Its protein is CASSLQGPYGYTF. The chain employs TRBV7-9 and TRBJ1-2, with a possible D match to TRBD1 (5 bases). CDR3 length: 13 residues. Germline V gene data show CDR1 as SEHNR and CDR2 as FQNEAQ (reference sequence). V was trimmed by 2 bases and J by 4 bases, leaving 8 bases between them. Together with reference TRBV7-9 and TRBJ1-2, the CDR3 gives the full variable domain: DTGVSQNPRHKITKRGQNVTFRCDPISEHNRLYWYRQTLGQGPEFLTYFQNEAQLEKSRLLSDRFSAERPKGSFSTLEIQRTEQGDSAMYLCASSLQGPYGYTFGSGTRLTVV.

V gene TRBV30 combines with J gene TRBJ1-4; D is uncertain. V dropped 2 bases and J dropped 0 bases, with 13 bases sitting between them. Germline CDR1 GTSNPN, CDR2 SVGIG (reference sequence). The CDR3 spans 16 residues. CDR3 region: CAWSRSALSTNEKLFF. CDR3 nucleotides: TGTGCCTGGAGTCGGTCAGCTTTATCAACTAATGAAAAACTGTTTTTT.

This clone has only a few counts. The V and J genes are TRBV18 and TRBJ2-5; D gene unclear. Germline V gives CDR1 KGHSH, CDR2 LQKENI. The CDR3 is 13 amino acids. Trimming cost V 2 bases and J 1 base, with 5 bases left between them. Here the CDR3 DNA reads TGTGCCAGCTCACCAAGCCTCCAAGAGACCCAGTACTTC. Its protein product is CASSPSLQETQYF.

This clone was counted a single time. The V and J genes are TRBV2 and TRBJ2-5; 8 nucleotides line up with TRBD1. V dropped 4 bases and J dropped 2; count of bases not matched to a gene: 6. Looked up from germline, CDR1 is SNHLY and CDR2 is FYNNEI. The CDR3 contains 15 residues. CDR3 region: CASSGGQGPQETQYF. CDR3 DNA: TGTGCCAGCAGTGGAGGACAGGGCCCACAAGAGACCCAGTACTTC.

The gene calls are TRBV11-2 and TRBJ1-2; D is possibly TRBD1 (6 bases). Trimming removed 3 bases at V and 8 bases at J, with 10 bases between. Germline loops: CDR1 SGHAT, CDR2 FQNNGV. The CDR3 has 12 amino acids. The CDR3 DNA follows: TGTGCCAGCAGCTTGACGACAGGCGGCTACACCTTC. It translates to CASSLTTGGYTF.

The chain links TRBV25-1 to TRBJ2-1, with 7 bases lining up with TRBD1. CDR1 is MGHDK, CDR2 SYGVNS, per germline. V lost 6 bases, J lost 1 base, and 3 bases stayed unmatched. The CDR3 spans 14 residues. CDR3 nucleotides: TGTGCCAGCAGCCCACAGGGGTCCTACAATGAGCAGTTCTTC. It specifies CASSPQGSYNEQFF.

This clone occurred a few times. The gene calls are TRBV9 and TRBJ1-3; no clear D gene. The germline V gene has CDR1 SGDLS and CDR2 YYNGEE. The CDR3 is 15 residues long. V was pared by 4 bases and J by 1 base, with 12 bases between. This CDR3 reads CASSPRSGSGNTIYF. The CDR3 DNA follows: TGTGCCAGCAGCCCCCGTTCGGGGTCTGGAAACACCATATATTTT.

This clone was observed a few times. The V call is TRBV18, the J call TRBJ1-2; the match to TRBD1 covers 7 bases. The CDR3 sequence is 16 residues long. CDR1 KGHSH and CDR2 LQKENI come from the germline V gene. V trimming: 3 bases; J trimming: 2 bases; junction bases outside the gene matches: 9. The CDR3 reads CASSPSGGQTNYGYTF. In DNA, the CDR3 is TGTGCCAGCTCACCCTCAGGGGGACAGACGAACTATGGCTACACCTTC.

This chain connects TRBV6-5 to TRBJ2-1, with TRBD2 as a possible D gene (6 bases). CDR1 and CDR2 from the germline V gene are MNHEY and SVGAGI. V was cut by 2 bases and J by 0 bases, with 11 bases left in between. The length of the CDR3 is 16 residues. The CDR3 nucleotides read TGTGCCAGCAGTTACGACCGGGAGAGCTCCTACAATGAGCAGTTCTTC. Translation: CASSYDRESSYNEQFF.

This clone appeared a few times. This chain connects TRBV29-1 to TRBJ2-1; 10 bases fit TRBD2. CDR3 size: 13 residues. CDR1 is SQVTM, CDR2 ANQGSEA, per germline. Unmatched junction bases numbered 6, after V lost 7 bases and J lost 6 bases. The chain's CDR3 is CSASGRVSNEQFF. The CDR3 DNA sequence: TGCAGCGCAAGCGGGAGGGTGTCCAATGAGCAGTTCTTC.

This clone was seen a handful of times. J is TRBJ2-7 and V is TRBV10-3; D unclear. Germline CDR1 ENHRY, CDR2 SYGVKD. Trimming cost V 6 bases and J 4 bases, with 13 bases left between them. There are 13 residues in the CDR3. CDR3 sequence: CAIRALPQYEQYF. Written as DNA, the CDR3 is TGTGCCATCAGGGCGCTACCTCAGTACGAGCAGTACTTC.

This clone has a handful of counts. The rearrangement links TRBV19 to TRBJ2-1; 8 positions agree with TRBD2. V trimming: 3 bases; J trimming: 8 bases; junction bases outside the gene matches: 9. Germline CDR1 reads LNHDA; CDR2 reads SQIVND (reference sequence). The CDR3 is made up of 15 amino acids. The DNA for the CDR3 is TGTGCCAGTAGTATCTCGGGAGGGCCAGGGGATGAGCAGTTCTTC. Its translation: CASSISGGPGDEQFF.

V and J are TRBV5-1 and TRBJ2-2; perhaps TRBD1 as D (6 bases). Germline loops: CDR1 SGHRS, CDR2 YFSETQ. Trimming cost V 2 bases and J 2 bases, with 10 bases left between them. The CDR3 is made up of 15 amino acids. CDR3 bases: TGCGCCAGCAGCTTCGGACAGAGCAACACCGGGGAGCTGTTTTTT. This sequence encodes CASSFGQSNTGELFF. Looking up the rest from reference TRBV5-1 and TRBJ2-2 gives the full variable domain: KAGVTQTPRYLIKTRGQQVTLSCSPISGHRSVSWYQQTPGQGLQFLFEYFSETQRNKGNFPGRFSGRQFSNSRSEMNVSTLELGDSALYLCASSFGQSNTGELFFGEGSRLTVL.

This clone has more than one count but fewer than ten. The gene calls are TRBV18 and TRBJ2-5, with 10 bases fitting TRBD2. The germline V gene has CDR1 KGHSH and CDR2 LQKENI. There are 15 residues in the CDR3. Trimming cost V 3 bases and J 1 base; bases outside gene matches: 2. The CDR3 loop is CASSPLAGVQETQYF. Written as DNA, the CDR3 is TGTGCCAGCTCACCTCTAGCGGGGGTCCAAGAGACCCAGTACTTC.

This clone was counted a few times. V gene TRBV30 combines with J gene TRBJ1-5; unclear D gene. V was trimmed by 2 bases and J by 3 bases, leaving 11 bases between them. The CDR3 is made up of 14 amino acids. CDR1 and CDR2 (germline): GTSNPN, SVGIG (reference sequence). In DNA form, the CDR3 reads TGTGCCTGGAGTCCCGGCAGGCCCAATCAGCCCCAGCATTTT. Its protein product is CAWSPGRPNQPQHF.

The V and J genes are TRBV4-2 and TRBJ2-1; D is unclear. V lost 4 bases and J lost 5, with 6 bases in between. This CDR3 has 12 residues. Germline CDR1 and CDR2: LGHNA and YNFKEQ. The CDR3, as DNA: TGTGCCAGCAGCCGCCGGAACAATGAGCAGTTCTTC. Translation gives CASSRRNNEQFF.